Below, 9 T cell receptor beta chains from the same sample are listed, as sequenced in a study of shared clonotypes between healthy human individuals. Assay: immunoSEQ multiplex PCR; the TCRdb copy retains only in-frame clones and omits some. This sample has roughly 500,000 clones, with roughly three quarters found just once. Sequences were obtained from PBMCs. The origin of the receptors is a woman aged 35 to 49 in good health. Some clones in this sample may be carry-over from other donors' samples.

Only a few counts were recorded for this clone. The rearrangement links TRBV4-2 to TRBJ2-7; 9 bases match TRBD1. CDR1 is LGHNA, CDR2 YNFKEQ, per germline. There are 15 residues in the CDR3. J gave up 2 bases and V 4 bases, and 6 bases lay outside the gene matches. In DNA, the CDR3 is TGTGCCAGCAGCCCTTTGGGGGACAGGGCCTACGAGCAGTACTTC. Protein sequence: CASSPLGDRAYEQYF.

The chain links TRBV5-1 to TRBJ2-1, with 13 bases aligning to TRBD2. CDR1 is SGHRS, CDR2 YFSETQ, per germline. The CDR3 has 16 amino acids. The V segment lost 0 bases and the J segment 8 bases; nucleotides outside the gene matches: 5. The CDR3 is CASSLGTSGRSDEQFF. The CDR3 DNA is TGCGCCAGCAGCTTGGGGACTAGCGGGAGATCCGATGAGCAGTTCTTC. The full variable domain, with the rest looked up from reference TRBV5-1 and TRBJ2-1, is KAGVTQTPRYLIKTRGQQVTLSCSPISGHRSVSWYQQTPGQGLQFLFEYFSETQRNKGNFPGRFSGRQFSNSRSEMNVSTLELGDSALYLCASSLGTSGRSDEQFFGPGTRLTVL.

Written as DNA, the CDR3 is TGTGCCAGCAGATTTAGGACTAGCGCGGCCTACGAGCAGTACTTC. It codes for CASRFRTSAAYEQYF. The chain combines TRBV7-8 with TRBJ2-7; 9 bases map to TRBD2. V lost 6 bases, J lost 2 bases, and 8 bases stayed unmatched. The CDR3 length is 15 residues. In germline, CDR1 is SGHVS, CDR2 FQNEAQ.

As regards this clone: A far larger clone differs by one base, so this is likely a read error. The V and J genes are TRBV4-1 and TRBJ2-7; the D gene is possibly TRBD1 (5 bases). CDR3 size: 15 residues. V shed 3 bases and J shed 2 bases, with 14 bases lying between them. Germline CDR1 MGHRA, CDR2 YSYEKL. CDR3 DNA sequence: TGCGCCAGCAGCCACAACGTTGAGACAGCCTACGAGCAGTACTTC. This codes for CASSHNVETAYEQYF.

The chain couples TRBV19 to TRBJ2-1, with 8 bases that match TRBD1. Germline CDR1 and CDR2: LNHDA and SQIVND (reference sequence). This CDR3 has 20 residues. V lost 4 bases, J lost 3 bases, and 20 bases stayed unmatched. The CDR3 DNA follows: TGTGCCAGTAGTAACGCAGGGGGCCGCTTCATAAGGCCCCTCTACAATGAGCAGTTCTTC. It yields the protein CASSNAGGRFIRPLYNEQFF.

The chain combines TRBV7-3 with TRBJ2-5, with TRBD2 as a possible D gene (5 bases). In germline, CDR1 is SGHTA, CDR2 FQGTGA. V lost 1 base to trimming and J lost 5 bases, with 14 bases between them. CDR3 length: 15 amino acids. Written as DNA, the CDR3 is TGTGCCAGCAGCTTAAATCCGGGATCGGGCGAGACCCAGTACTTC. Translation: CASSLNPGSGETQYF.

This chain joins TRBV27 and TRBJ2-7, with TRBD2 as a possible D gene (6 bases). The ends were cut back, 5 bases at V and 7 bases at J, with 21 bases in the middle. The CDR3 consists of 15 residues. The germline V gene encodes CDR1 MNHEY and CDR2 SMNVEV (reference sequence). The CDR3 is CASSPGRGGLREQYF. CDR3 nucleotide sequence: TGTGCCAGCAGTCCTGGGCGGGGTGGGTTGAGGGAGCAGTACTTC.

The chain has TRBV28 and TRBJ2-7, with D perhaps matching TRBD1 or TRBD2 (5 bases each). This CDR3 spans 16 amino acids. Germline lookup yields CDR1 MDHEN and CDR2 SYDVKM. V dropped 5 bases and J dropped 0 bases, with 17 bases sitting between them. The CDR3 loop is CASSPLGVPSSYEQYF. For the CDR3, the DNA is TGTGCCAGCAGTCCGTTGGGGGTGCCGAGCTCCTACGAGCAGTACTTC.

The V gene is TRBV5-8, the J gene TRBJ1-5; 9 nucleotides agree with TRBD1. Germline lookup yields CDR1 SGHTS and CDR2 YDEGEE. CDR3 length: 16 amino acids. Unmatched junction bases numbered 6, after V lost 5 bases and J lost 0 bases. The CDR3 region is CASRDRGASSNQPQHF. CDR3 in DNA: TGTGCCAGCAGAGACAGGGGGGCGTCTAGCAATCAGCCCCAGCATTTT.